This T cell receptor beta chain emerged from a study of blood T cell repertoires in COVID-19. Overall study context: Specimens from acute and convalescent COVID-19 originated in the United States, Italy and Spain. Nucleic acid was either cDNA or gDNA, and it came from T cells, B-cell-depleted T cells, or PBMCs.

V dropped 5 bases and J dropped 1 base, with 17 bases sitting between them. The CDR3 loop spans 16 amino acids. Looked up from germline, CDR1 is LNHDA and CDR2 is SQIVND (reference sequence). Enrollment of patients from Seattle took place during active infection, with longitudinal follow-up. Authors' data handling: Reference gene primer amplification in the assay estimated nucleated cell counts. Here immunoSEQ multiplex PCR was the method, and the copy in TCRdb shows in-frame clones only, minus some. The V and J calls and clone size are taken from that table; D and trimming were inferred from the DNA. The sample consists of around 170,000 clones, roughly 80% of them appearing once.

The TCR was taken from a woman in her 70s with COVID-19, enrolled during active disease. The rearrangement links TRBV19 to TRBJ1-2; D unresolved. The sample consisted of peripheral blood. The CDR3 coding sequence is TGTGCCAGTAGTCCGACGACGGGGTGGAATAACTATGGCTACACCTTC. Translation: CASSPTTGWNNYGYTF.